Presented here are 29 T cell receptor beta chains from one specimen sequenced in a study of Ad26.COV2.S vaccination and SARS-CoV-2 variants. The assay was immunoSEQ multiplex PCR, and TCRdb's table has in-frame clones only and misses some. Altogether about 180,000 clones are present, 87% being singletons, with the ten largest covering over 4.5%. Sequenced material: peripheral blood, taken after recovery from COVID-19. The receptor source for this set is a human donor who had recovered from COVID-19.

The chain is built from TRBV15 and TRBJ2-1, with 8 bases fitting TRBD1. The CDR3 is 15 residues long. V was clipped by 1 base and J by 7 bases; unmatched bases: 6. Germline lookup yields CDR1 LNHNV and CDR2 YYDKDF (reference sequence). CDR3 nucleotides: TGTGCCACCAGCAGAGCCGGACAGGGAAAAAATGAGCAGTTCTTC. This encodes CATSRAGQGKNEQFF.

The CDR3 here is CAIEQGKNIQYF. The CDR3, as DNA: TGTGCCATCGAACAGGGCAAAAACATTCAGTACTTC. The rearrangement links TRBV10-3 to TRBJ2-4, with D perhaps matching TRBD1 (6 bases). V was trimmed by 8 bases and J by 3 bases, leaving 8 bases between them. Germline CDR1 is ENHRY and CDR2 is SYGVKD. CDR3 length: 12 amino acids.

The chain carries TRBV4-1 and TRBJ2-7; D may be TRBD2 (6 bases). V was pared by 0 bases and J by 3 bases, with 27 bases between. Germline values: CDR1 MGHRA, CDR2 YSYEKL. The CDR3 is 20 residues long. CDR3 nucleotide sequence: TGCGCCAGCAGCCAAGATCTTACTCTCCTAAACGGGAGTAACCACTACGAGCAGTACTTC. Its translation: CASSQDLTLLNGSNHYEQYF.

This clone was seen once. The CDR3 DNA reads as TGTGCCTGGGGAGGGGAGAGCTATGGCTACACCTTC. Its protein is CAWGGESYGYTF. The rearrangement joins TRBV30 to TRBJ1-2; weak D call: TRBD1 (5 bases). Germline V CDR1 and CDR2: GTSNPN, SVGIG (reference sequence). The CDR3 length is 12 residues. V gave up 5 bases and J gave up 4 bases, with 11 bases separating them. Using reference TRBV30 and TRBJ1-2 for the parts outside the CDR3, the full variable domain is SQTIHQWPATLVQPVGSPLSLECTVEGTSNPNLYWYRQAAGRGLQLLFYSVGIGQISSEVPQNLSASRPQDRQFILSSKKLLLSDSGFYLCAWGGESYGYTFGSGTRLTVV.

The V gene is TRBV19, the J gene TRBJ1-2, with D possibly matching TRBD1 (5 bases). Trimming stripped 5 bases from V and 3 bases from J, with 16 bases between. The germline V gene has CDR1 LNHDA and CDR2 SQIVND (reference sequence). This CDR3 spans 15 amino acids. CDR3 coding DNA: TGTGCCAGTAGTCTATCCGGACACCCCGACTATGGCTACACCTTC. The encoded protein is CASSLSGHPDYGYTF.

The CDR3 region has the DNA TGTGCCAGCAGCCAAAACGCCTTCTACTTTTCGAAGGCTTCTTCTAGCTGGCAAGAGACCCAGTACTTC. Translated, it gives CASSQNAFYFSKASSSWQETQYF. The chain couples TRBV14 to TRBJ2-5, with D possibly matching TRBD2 (5 bases). The ends were cut back, 2 bases at V and 2 bases at J, with 36 bases in the middle. The germline CDR1 and CDR2 sequences are SGHDN and FVKESK. The CDR3 contains 23 residues.

The rearrangement links TRBV6-6 to TRBJ1-2, with D perhaps TRBD1 (5 bases). The CDR3 sequence is 16 residues long. V was cut by 6 bases and J by 5 bases, with 22 bases left in between. Looked up from germline, CDR1 is MNHNY and CDR2 is SVGAGI (reference sequence). The CDR3 is CASSKLTGTTFYGYTF. The CDR3, as DNA: TGTGCCAGCAGCAAACTCACGGGGACCACTTTTTATGGCTACACCTTC.

The chain recombines TRBV5-1 with TRBJ1-1; possible D gene TRBD1, 6 bases. This CDR3 has 14 amino acids. The V gene lost 3 bases and the J gene lost 1 base, with 10 bases spanning the gap. CDR1 SGHRS and CDR2 YFSETQ come from the germline V gene. The CDR3, as DNA: TGCGCCAGCAGCTCGGGGGCTCAGAACACTGAAGCTTTCTTT. Residues: CASSSGAQNTEAFF.

V and J are TRBV18 and TRBJ2-7; 7 bases agree with TRBD1. CDR3 length equals 14 residues. J was trimmed by 4 bases and V by 4 bases; bases with no gene match: 7. Germline-derived CDR1 and CDR2 are KGHSH and LQKENI. In nucleotides, the CDR3 is TGTGCCAGCTCACAGGACAGGAACGATTACGAGCAGTACTTC. Amino acid sequence: CASSQDRNDYEQYF.

The chain combines TRBV5-1 with TRBJ2-2; D ambiguous. The CDR3 totals 16 residues. V dropped 0 bases and J dropped 2 bases, with 11 bases sitting between them. The germline V gene encodes CDR1 SGHRS and CDR2 YFSETQ. The CDR3, as DNA: TGCGCCAGCAGCTTGGCCGCCTGGACCAACACCGGGGAGCTGTTTTTT. It encodes CASSLAAWTNTGELFF.

This chain joins TRBV19 and TRBJ1-1, with D possibly matching TRBD1 (5 bases). Germline loops: CDR1 LNHDA, CDR2 SQIVND (reference sequence). The CDR3 has 16 amino acids. Trimming removed 1 base at V and 0 bases at J, with 12 bases between. CDR3 sequence: CASSIGWGGMNTEAFF. The CDR3, as DNA: TGTGCCAGTAGTATAGGGTGGGGCGGAATGAACACTGAAGCTTTCTTT.

Remarks on this clone: The same CDR3 arises from other DNA sequences in this sample as well. The CDR3 coding sequence is TGCGCCAGCAGCTTGGGACTAGCAGTCACAGATACGCAGTATTTT. Residues: CASSLGLAVTDTQYF. The chain recombines TRBV5-1 with TRBJ2-3, with 7 bases lining up with TRBD2. CDR1 is SGHRS, CDR2 YFSETQ, per germline. The CDR3 spans 15 residues. Trimming at V came to 0 bases and at J to 2 bases, leaving 3 bases not matched to a gene.

This chain connects TRBV18 to TRBJ2-7; D may match TRBD1 or TRBD2 (5 bases each). V dropped 5 bases and J dropped 2 bases, with 13 bases sitting between them. Germline lookup yields CDR1 KGHSH and CDR2 LQKENI. This CDR3 contains 14 residues. CDR3 bases: TGTGCCAGCTCAATCGGGACCGGGCCCTACGAGCAGTACTTC. Translating it yields CASSIGTGPYEQYF.

The J gene is TRBJ2-3, the V gene TRBV9; TRBD1 agrees at 9 bases. Germline V gene lookup returns CDR1 SGDLS and CDR2 YYNGEE. The V and J ends lost 4 bases and 4 bases, in that order; junction bases with no gene match: 10. The CDR3 loop spans 16 amino acids. The chain's CDR3 is CASSRTGGGVADTQYF. The CDR3, as DNA: TGTGCCAGCAGCCGTACAGGGGGCGGTGTAGCAGATACGCAGTATTTT.

V usage is TRBV21-1 and J usage is TRBJ2-5; the D call in the table, TRBD1, was not verified against the DNA. TRBV21-1 is a pseudogene locus. CDR3 size: 11 residues. The CDR3 is CASRQGETQYF. The DNA of the CDR3 is TGTGCCAGCAGGCAGGGAGAGACCCAGTACTTC.

This CDR3 reads CASSQIRTGVDYTF. In DNA form, the CDR3 reads TGTGCCAGCAGCCAGATTAGAACAGGGGTCGACTACACCTTC. The chain employs TRBV3-1 (or the pseudogene TRBV3-2) and TRBJ1-2; 7 bases map to TRBD1. This CDR3 comprises 14 residues. V trimming: 3 bases; J trimming: 10 bases; junction bases outside the gene matches: 11. Germline CDR1 reads LGHDT; CDR2 reads YNNKEL (reference sequence).

The gene calls are TRBV21-1 and TRBJ2-5. TRBV21-1 is a documented pseudogene. There are 12 residues in the CDR3. In DNA, the CDR3 is TGTGCCAGCAGCAAATATTGGGAGACCCAGTACTTC. This codes for CASSKYWETQYF.

To note about this clone: Other DNA variants within this sample encode the same CDR3. The V gene is TRBV5-6, the J gene TRBJ2-5; D possibly corresponds to TRBD1 (5 bases). Trimming removed 2 bases at V and 2 bases at J, with 7 bases between. The CDR3 has 13 residues. CDR1 and CDR2 (germline): SGHDT, YYEEEE. CDR3 sequence (DNA): TGTGCCAGCAGCTTCCAGGGACAAGAGACCCAGTACTTC. Residues: CASSFQGQETQYF.

The gene calls are TRBV2 and TRBJ2-7; no firm D call. Germline assignment: CDR1 SNHLY and CDR2 FYNNEI. V gave up 3 bases and J gave up 2 bases, with 11 bases separating them. The CDR3 loop spans 14 amino acids. CDR3 in DNA: TGTGCCAGCAGTGACGGCCGGGTCCCCTACGAGCAGTACTTC. Translation gives CASSDGRVPYEQYF.

This rearrangement joins TRBV5-1 to TRBJ1-5; 9 bases are shared with TRBD1. V was clipped by 5 bases and J by 2 bases; unmatched bases: 2. From germline, CDR1 is SGHRS and CDR2 YFSETQ. The CDR3 has 14 residues. CDR3: CASSTGGGNQPQHF. The CDR3 DNA is TGCGCCAGCAGTACAGGGGGCGGCAATCAGCCCCAGCATTTT. Combining the CDR3 with reference TRBV5-1 and TRBJ1-5 gives the whole variable domain KAGVTQTPRYLIKTRGQQVTLSCSPISGHRSVSWYQQTPGQGLQFLFEYFSETQRNKGNFPGRFSGRQFSNSRSEMNVSTLELGDSALYLCASSTGGGNQPQHFGDGTRLSIL.

This rearrangement joins TRBV6-5 to TRBJ2-7; 10 bases map to TRBD1. The CDR3 sequence is 15 residues long. In germline, CDR1 is MNHEY, CDR2 SVGAGI. The J segment lost 7 bases and the V segment lost 5 bases, leaving 11 bases of the junction unmatched. CDR3 coding DNA: TGTGCCAGCAGTCATCGGACAGGGGGGTCTCGGGAGCAGTACTTC. It is translated as CASSHRTGGSREQYF.

V gene TRBV7-9 combines with J gene TRBJ2-3, with D possibly TRBD2 on 6 matching bases. Trimming took off 3 bases at V and 1 base at J, with 11 bases between the two ends. CDR1 SEHNR and CDR2 FQNEAQ come from the germline V gene (reference sequence). CDR3 length: 15 amino acids. This CDR3 is CASSFGGIRTDTQYF. The CDR3 DNA follows: TGTGCCAGCAGCTTCGGCGGGATACGCACAGATACGCAGTATTTT.

The chain carries TRBV12-3 or TRBV12-4 and TRBJ1-6; D is possibly TRBD1 (5 bases). The CDR3 extends over 13 amino acids. V lost 4 bases and J lost 9, with 10 bases in between. The CDR3: CASSSLRVSPLHF. CDR3 bases: TGTGCCAGCAGTTCACTCAGGGTTTCACCCCTCCACTTT.

This chain connects TRBV29-1 to TRBJ2-7, with a possible D match to TRBD1 (5 bases). CDR1 and CDR2 (germline): SQVTM, ANQGSEA. This CDR3 contains 12 residues. Between the trimmed V and J ends, which lost 4 bases and 3 bases, there was a span of 10 bases. In nucleotides, the CDR3 is TGCAGCGTTGTTAAGGACAACTACGAGCAGTACTTC. Translated, it gives CSVVKDNYEQYF.

The genes are TRBV5-1 and TRBJ2-3, with a tentative D call TRBD2 (5 bases). The CDR3 totals 13 residues. Deletions cut 4 bases from V and 5 bases from J, with 11 bases between. Germline CDR1 and CDR2: SGHRS and YFSETQ. The CDR3 nucleotides read TGCGCCAGCAGCCTGTCCGGGAAAGATACGCAGTATTTT. This translates into CASSLSGKDTQYF.

With regard to this clone: The sample holds other DNA sequences that translate to the same CDR3. The CDR3 protein is CASSQTADTQYF. CDR3 DNA: TGTGCCAGCAGCCAGACGGCAGATACGCAGTATTTT. V gene TRBV11-2 combines with J gene TRBJ2-3; D is unresolved. V was clipped by 5 bases and J by 4 bases, with 7 bases between them. The CDR3 spans 12 residues. Germline V gives CDR1 SGHAT, CDR2 FQNNGV. Looking up the rest from reference TRBV11-2 and TRBJ2-3 gives the full variable domain: EAGVAQSPRYKIIEKRQSVAFWCNPISGHATLYWYQQILGQGPKLLIQFQNNGVVDDSQLPKDRFSAERLKGVDSTLKIQPAKLEDSAVYLCASSQTADTQYFGPGTRLTVL.

V gene TRBV5-6 combines with J gene TRBJ2-1; D gene unclear. Germline CDR1 and CDR2: SGHDT and YYEEEE. The V end lost 2 bases, the J end lost 3 bases, and 18 bases lay between the germline ends. CDR3 length: 17 amino acids. This CDR3 is CASSLDTVHPYYNEQFF. CDR3 in DNA: TGTGCCAGCAGCTTAGATACGGTCCATCCTTACTACAATGAGCAGTTCTTC. Complete variable domain (other parts from reference TRBV5-6 and TRBJ2-1): DAGVTQSPTHLIKTRGQQVTLRCSPKSGHDTVSWYQQALGQGPQFIFQYYEEEERQRGNFPDRFSGHQFPNYSSELNVNALLLGDSALYLCASSLDTVHPYYNEQFFGPGTRLTVL.

This clone was seen more than once but under ten times. The J gene is TRBJ1-3, the V gene TRBV28; the D is unclear. V was cut by 6 bases and J by 0 bases, with 12 bases left in between. This CDR3 comprises 15 residues. Per the germline V gene, CDR1 is MDHEN and CDR2 is SYDVKM. CDR3 residues: CASSRTFHSGNTIYF. The CDR3 DNA reads as TGTGCCAGCAGCAGGACCTTTCACTCTGGAAACACCATATATTTT.

The V call is TRBV18, the J call TRBJ1-2, with D maybe TRBD1 (6 bases). With 6 bases removed from V and 0 bases from J, the gap between germline ends came to 14 bases. CDR3 size: 15 residues. Germline assignment: CDR1 KGHSH and CDR2 LQKENI. CDR3 loop: CASSNDRNSNYGYTF. The CDR3 DNA reads as TGTGCCAGCTCGAACGACAGGAATTCTAACTATGGCTACACCTTC. The full variable domain, with the rest looked up from reference TRBV18 and TRBJ1-2, is NAGVMQNPRHLVRRRGQEARLRCSPMKGHSHVYWYRQLPEEGLKFMVYLQKENIIDESGMPKERFSAEFPKEGPSILRIQQVVRGDSAAYFCASSNDRNSNYGYTFGSGTRLTVV.